A selection of T cell receptor beta chains follows, all from one sample in a study of CD8 T cells in Susac syndrome. TCRdb re-called the immunoSEQ multiplex PCR reads through MiXCR, storing one row per CDR3 protein. The data hold some 170,000 distinct CDR3 sequences, with roughly 94% observed a single time. Source material: CD4+ T cells from PBMCs. The receptor set was obtained from a human donor in good health. The CDR3 runs from the conserved cysteine through the conserved F or W. The D gene is left open where the match is weak. Rows give clone size only sometimes, using once, few, many, or a class for an expanded clone.

J | size | D | V | DNA | CDR3
TRBJ1-1 | NA | NA | TRBV29-1 | TGCAGCGCGCAGGGTTTCACTGAAGCTTTCTTT | CSAQGFTEAFF
TRBJ2-4 | NA | NA | TRBV28 | TGTGCCAGCAGTGTCCCGGGGGCTATAGCCAAAAACATTCAGTACTTC | CASSVPGAIAKNIQYF
TRBJ1-5 | once | TRBD1 | TRBV7-2 | TGTGCCAGCAGCTCCCTCGACAGGGTGGCCCAGCATTTT | CASSSLDRVAQHF
TRBJ1-2 | NA | NA | TRBV30 | TGTGCCTGGAGCGCGGACGTAGCTCGGGGCTACACCTTC | CAWSADVARGYTF
TRBJ2-3 | NA | NA | TRBV9 | TGTGCCAGCAGCGCCTTGGATCTTGATACGCAGTATTTT | CASSALDLDTQYF
TRBJ2-3 | NA | TRBD2 | TRBV30 | TGTGCAGCGGGAGGAGCCGAAGATACGCAGTATTTT | CAAGGAEDTQYF
TRBJ2-2 | NA | TRBD1 | TRBV29-1 | TGCAGCGTTGGGACAGGGGCCGGGGAGCTGTTTTTT | CSVGTGAGELFF
TRBJ2-1 | NA | TRBD2 | TRBV4-2 | TGTGCCAGCACCATCCTTGTGACAGCGGGAGTTAATGAGCAGTTCTTC | CASTILVTAGVNEQFF
TRBJ1-5 | NA | NA | TRBV12-3/TRBV12-4 | TGTGCCAGCAGTTTATCCGAGGGGCCCCAGCATTTT | CASSLSEGPQHF
TRBJ2-3 | NA | NA | TRBV11-2 | TGTGCCAGCAGCTTAGCTCCGGGGTCCTTTCTGTATTTT | CASSLAPGSFLYF
TRBJ2-2 | NA | NA | TRBV7-9 | TGTGCCAGCAGCTTATTGGGGGCCGACGGGGAGCTGTTTTTT | CASSLLGADGELFF
TRBJ1-2 | NA | NA | TRBV20-1 | TGCAGTGCCCAACCGCGACAGGTGGGAAACTATGGCTACACCTTC | CSAQPRQVGNYGYTF
TRBJ2-5 | NA | TRBD2 | TRBV5-1 | TGCGCCAGCAGCTTAACTAGCGGCCCCTCAGAGACCCAGTACTTC | CASSLTSGPSETQYF
TRBJ2-5 | once | NA | TRBV29-1 | TGCAGCGTTGTACTACTTTTCGGTGGGAACCAAGAGACCCAGTACTTC | CSVVLLFGGNQETQYF
TRBJ2-5 | NA | NA | TRBV7-6 | TGTGCCAGCAGCGACCCCTTGGAGACCCAGTACTTC | CASSDPLETQYF
TRBJ2-7 | NA | TRBD2 | TRBV30 | TGTGCCTGGAGTCTTGGGACTATAGCCTACGAGCAGTACTTC | CAWSLGTIAYEQYF
TRBJ2-7 | NA | NA | TRBV20-1 | TGCAGTGCTCCGGGACTTTTCCCGTACGAGCAGTACTTC | CSAPGLFPYEQYF
TRBJ2-6 | NA | NA | TRBV20-1 | TGCAGTGCTAGTAGGAAGGGTATGTCTGGGGCCAACGTCCTGACTTTC | CSASRKGMSGANVLTF
TRBJ2-5 | NA | TRBD2 | TRBV7-2 | TGTGCCAGCAGCTTCGGGGGACTAGCTGATCAAGAGACCCAGTACTTC | CASSFGGLADQETQYF
TRBJ2-3 | NA | NA | TRBV30 | TGTGCCTGGAGTAAGGGACTTTTGGATACGCAGTATTTT | CAWSKGLLDTQYF
TRBJ2-1 | NA | NA | TRBV9 | TGTGCCAGCAGCGCCGCCGGGCTGGGCCAAAATCATGAGCAGTTCTTC | CASSAAGLGQNHEQFF
TRBJ2-1 | NA | NA | TRBV7-9 | TGTGCCAGCAGCCCTCAGGGATCCTACAATGAGCAGTTCTTC | CASSPQGSYNEQFF
TRBJ1-5 | NA | NA | TRBV20-1 | TGCAGTGCTAGTAGGGCGGTAGATCAGCCCCAGCATTTT | CSASRAVDQPQHF